This TCR beta chain was documented in a study of human T cells and chemical hapten exposure. Germline loops: CDR1 DFQATT, CDR2 SNEGSKA (reference sequence). V was shortened by 1 base and J by 0 bases, with 4 bases between the two germline ends. The CDR3 runs 14 residues. The time point: patch test 2, 6 weeks after DPC sensitization. Regarding treatment: therapeutic diphenylcyclopropenone sensitization with weekly scalp DPC. Each CDR3 protein gets one entry after TCRdb re-called the RACE reads with MiXCR. The profile shows approximately 350,000 distinct CDR3 sequences, about 6.3% of them singletons. The sequence derives from a woman between 18 and 29 years old with alopecia areata. Some clones in this sample may be carry-over from other donors' samples. The genes are TRBV20-1 and TRBJ2-6; D uncertain. Material: whole blood, obtained in connection with sensitization to the hapten diphenylcyclopropenone (DPC). In DNA form, the CDR3 reads TGCAGTGCTAGAGCCTTCTCTGGGGCCAACGTCCTGACTTTC. It encodes CSARAFSGANVLTF.